The 27 T cell receptor beta chains reported below all come from one sample, sequenced in a study of OX40 agonist ivuxolimab in advanced cancers. Here immunoSEQ multiplex PCR was the method, and the copy in TCRdb shows in-frame clones only, minus some. The sample gives roughly 41,000 clones, more than 75% of which show up once; about 13% is in the top ten. Sequenced here: CD4+ or CD8+ T cells sorted from blood, sampled in a trial of the OX40 agonist ivuxolimab. The receptors were sampled from an adult with an advanced solid tumor such as melanoma, head and neck, liver or kidney cancer.

This rearrangement joins TRBV6-1 to TRBJ1-2; the match to TRBD1 covers 8 bases. The V segment lost 6 bases and the J segment 2 bases; nucleotides outside the gene matches: 5. Germline CDR1 MNHNS, CDR2 SASEGT. This CDR3 is 14 amino acids long. The CDR3 DNA reads TGTGCCAGCAGCCACGGACAGGGAAACTATGGCTACACCTTC. Its translation: CASSHGQGNYGYTF.

The J gene is TRBJ1-5, the V gene TRBV5-5; TRBD1 is a possible D gene (5 bases). V lost 2 bases, J lost 5 bases, and 11 bases lay in between. Germline V lookup: CDR1 SGHKS, CDR2 YYEKEE (reference sequence). CDR3 length: 14 residues. The CDR3 sequence is CASSFERGDQPQHF. CDR3 in DNA: TGTGCCAGCAGCTTCGAAAGGGGAGATCAGCCCCAGCATTTT.

The chain has TRBV7-9 and TRBJ1-3; D call uncertain. The V end lost 3 bases, the J end lost 4 bases, and 16 bases lay between the germline ends. The CDR3 spans 16 residues. CDR1 and CDR2 from the germline V gene are SEHNR and FQNEAQ (reference sequence). CDR3 bases: TGTGCCAGCAGCTTGGGAGGCGACTGGTGGGGAAACACCATATATTTT. Translated: CASSLGGDWWGNTIYF.

The V gene is TRBV5-1, the J gene TRBJ1-5; tentative D call: TRBD1 (5 bases). Germline CDR1 and CDR2: SGHRS and YFSETQ. The V end lost 5 bases, the J end lost 4 bases, and 16 bases lay between the germline ends. The CDR3 is 15 residues long. Written as DNA, the CDR3 is TGCGCCAGCAGATTAGACAGAGGTGGTAATCAGCCCCAGCATTTT. It is translated as CASRLDRGGNQPQHF.

This clone was seen a few times. The rearrangement uses TRBV4-1 and TRBJ1-1; no clear D gene. CDR3 length equals 14 residues. CDR1 and CDR2 from the germline V gene are MGHRA and YSYEKL. Trimming left V 0 bases short and J 7 bases short, with 12 bases between. The CDR3 reads CASSQDPGIGEAFF. Here the CDR3 DNA reads TGCGCCAGCAGCCAAGACCCAGGTATCGGTGAAGCTTTCTTT.

Concerning this clone itself: The junction does not match germline at one end; this may be a read error. The V and J genes are TRBV7-7 and TRBJ1-1; possibly TRBD1 for D (6 bases). CDR3 size: 13 residues. Germline V gene lookup returns CDR1 SSHAT and CDR2 FNYEAQ (reference sequence). DNA for the CDR3: TGTGCCTGCAGCCAGGGGATGAACACTGAAGCTTTCTTT. Encoded protein: CACSQGMNTEAFF.

The chain is built from TRBV7-8 and TRBJ2-1, with D possibly matching TRBD2 (7 bases). The V gene's germline CDR1 is SGHVS and CDR2 FQNEAQ. V gave up 1 base and J gave up 8 bases, with 21 bases separating them. The CDR3 runs 17 residues. The CDR3 DNA sequence: TGTGCCAGCAGCTTAGAGCCCGGGAGTGGGGGGGCCGATGAGCAGTTCTTC. Amino acid sequence: CASSLEPGSGGADEQFF.

CDR3 in amino acids: CASSFLQDMPYGYTF. The DNA for the CDR3 is TGTGCCAGCAGTTTTTTACAGGATATGCCCTATGGCTACACCTTC. This rearrangement joins TRBV28 to TRBJ1-2; D possibly corresponds to TRBD1 (5 bases). Looked up from germline, CDR1 is MDHEN and CDR2 is SYDVKM. CDR3 length equals 15 residues. V dropped 3 bases and J dropped 4 bases, with 15 bases sitting between them.

The chain uses TRBV7-9 and TRBJ2-5; a possible D gene is TRBD2 (7 bases). Trimming stripped 4 bases from V and 4 bases from J, with 19 bases between. CDR3 length equals 16 residues. Germline loops: CDR1 SEHNR, CDR2 FQNEAQ (reference sequence). The CDR3 spells CASSSSPLGGRETQYF. CDR3 bases: TGTGCCAGCAGCTCCAGCCCCCTGGGGGGGCGAGAGACCCAGTACTTC.

V is TRBV2 and J is TRBJ1-4; D might be TRBD1 (5 bases). Germline CDR1 and CDR2: SNHLY and FYNNEI. Trimming left V 4 bases short and J 4 bases short, with 13 bases between. The CDR3 has 15 residues. The CDR3 loop reads CASSVSAGSNEKLFF. The CDR3, as DNA: TGTGCCAGCAGTGTTTCGGCAGGGAGTAATGAAAAACTGTTTTTT.

CDR3 sequence: CSVLLPGMGETQYF. Here the CDR3 DNA reads TGCAGCGTTTTGCTCCCAGGGATGGGGGAGACCCAGTACTTC. The chain couples TRBV29-1 to TRBJ2-5, with TRBD1 as a possible D gene (5 bases). The CDR3 totals 14 residues. V shed 5 bases and J shed 5 bases, with 18 bases lying between them. Per germline, CDR1 SQVTM and CDR2 ANQGSEA.

V is TRBV16 and J is TRBJ1-4; TRBD1 agrees at 8 bases. The CDR3 totals 13 residues. Germline trimming cut 6 bases from V and 3 bases from J; bases unmatched to any gene: 0. In germline, CDR1 is KGHSY, CDR2 FQNENV. CDR3 sequence reads: CASRQGANEKLFF. DNA of the CDR3: TGTGCCAGCAGACAGGGGGCTAATGAAAAACTGTTTTTT.

The V call is TRBV11-2, the J call TRBJ2-1, with D tentatively TRBD1 or TRBD2 (6 bases each). The V gene's germline CDR1 is SGHAT and CDR2 FQNNGV. V dropped 4 bases and J dropped 9 bases, with 13 bases sitting between them. This CDR3 spans 13 amino acids. DNA of the CDR3: TGTGCCAGCAGCTATCGGGGGCCGGGTGAGCAGTTCTTC. Translating it yields CASSYRGPGEQFF.

This chain uses TRBV2 with TRBJ2-7; TRBD2 agrees at 7 bases. The CDR3 contains 12 residues. Looked up from germline, CDR1 is SNHLY and CDR2 is FYNNEI. V shed 5 bases, J shed 6 bases, and the junction held 4 bases outside the gene matches. The CDR3 coding sequence is TGTGCCAGCAGTCCCGGCGGGGGCGAGCAGTACTTC. It yields the protein CASSPGGGEQYF.

The V gene is TRBV18, the J gene TRBJ2-3; D remains unclear. The germline V gene encodes CDR1 KGHSH and CDR2 LQKENI. The CDR3 sequence is 15 residues long. V lost 2 bases and J lost 0, with 9 bases in between. The CDR3 spells CASSPGQPSTDTQYF. As DNA, the CDR3 is TGTGCCAGCTCACCAGGCCAACCCAGCACAGATACGCAGTATTTT.

J is TRBJ2-5 and V is TRBV13, with D perhaps matching TRBD1 or TRBD2 (5 bases each). Trimming cost V 5 bases and J 5 bases, with 15 bases left between them. There are 14 residues in the CDR3. Germline-derived CDR1 and CDR2 are PRHDT and FYEKMQ (reference sequence). CDR3 protein: CASSTTGARETQYF. The CDR3 DNA reads TGTGCCAGCAGCACAACCGGGGCCCGGGAGACCCAGTACTTC.

The chain's CDR3 is CATSRPLEYGYTF. CDR3 coding DNA: TGTGCCACCAGCAGACCTCTCGAGTATGGCTACACCTTC. This rearrangement joins TRBV15 to TRBJ1-2; D is unclear. Germline assignment: CDR1 LNHNV and CDR2 YYDKDF (reference sequence). This CDR3 comprises 13 residues. With 2 bases removed from V and 5 bases from J, the gap between germline ends came to 9 bases.

This chain links TRBV13 with TRBJ1-1; TRBD1 matches 7 bases. Germline values: CDR1 PRHDT, CDR2 FYEKMQ (reference sequence). The CDR3 is made up of 15 amino acids. Trimming took 5 bases from V and 5 from J; bases not matched to a gene: 11. The CDR3 DNA reads as TGTGCCAGCAGCCCCTCCCTGACAGGGAAAACTGAAGCTTTCTTT. Protein: CASSPSLTGKTEAFF.

The gene calls are TRBV29-1 and TRBJ2-7; the D is unclear. Germline V gene lookup returns CDR1 SQVTM and CDR2 ANQGSEA. V lost 0 bases and J lost 2, with 8 bases in between. This CDR3 region has 13 residues. CDR3 DNA sequence: TGCAGCGTTGAAGATTGGCAAACCTACGAGCAGTACTTC. It is translated as CSVEDWQTYEQYF.

The chain recombines TRBV29-1 with TRBJ2-3; 7 bases fit TRBD1. This CDR3 comprises 13 residues. V lost 6 bases, J lost 7 bases, and 10 bases stayed unmatched. Germline lookup yields CDR1 SQVTM and CDR2 ANQGSEA. The CDR3 region has the DNA TGCAGCGTCCTGACAGGGTCCACGAATACGCAGTATTTT. Its translation is CSVLTGSTNTQYF.

The rearrangement links TRBV5-6 to TRBJ2-1; D is unclear. The V gene lost 0 bases and the J gene lost 15 bases, with 13 bases spanning the gap. The length of the CDR3 is 12 residues. Germline V lookup: CDR1 SGHDT, CDR2 YYEEEE. DNA of the CDR3: TGTGCCAGCAGCTTGGTGGGCTCCCCTGGGTTCTTC. Residues: CASSLVGSPGFF. The whole variable domain, remainder taken from reference TRBV5-6 and TRBJ2-1, is DAGVTQSPTHLIKTRGQQVTLRCSPKSGHDTVSWYQQALGQGPQFIFQYYEEEERQRGNFPDRFSGHQFPNYSSELNVNALLLGDSALYLCASSLVGSPGFFGPGTRLTVL.

CDR3 sequence reads: CASSQQGAGEKLFF. Here the CDR3 DNA reads TGTGCCAGCAGTCAACAGGGGGCTGGGGAAAAACTGTTTTTT. The rearrangement joins TRBV2 to TRBJ1-4; TRBD1 aligns across 9 bases. CDR3 length equals 14 residues. V lost 5 bases, J lost 8 bases, and 6 bases stayed unmatched. CDR1 and CDR2 from the germline V gene are SNHLY and FYNNEI.

CDR3 sequence: CASSEPVRGVYTGELFF. The CDR3 DNA follows: TGTGCCAGCAGTGAACCAGTCCGGGGGGTTTACACCGGGGAGCTGTTTTTT. The chain uses TRBV6-1 and TRBJ2-2; 7 bases match TRBD2. Germline CDR1 is MNHNS and CDR2 is SASEGT. This CDR3 has 17 residues. Losses at the gene ends were 2 bases for V and 3 bases for J; bases not matched to a gene: 9.

CDR3 coding DNA: TGTGCCAGCAGTTACTTAGGGACACTCAATCAGCCCCAGCATTTT. This codes for CASSYLGTLNQPQHF. The gene calls are TRBV6-6 and TRBJ1-5; weak D call: TRBD1 (6 bases). The CDR3 extends over 15 amino acids. V lost 1 base, J lost 3 bases, and 10 bases lay in between. Germline assignment: CDR1 MNHNY and CDR2 SVGAGI (reference sequence).

The chain employs TRBV10-3 and TRBJ1-2; tentatively, D is TRBD1 (6 bases). Trimming cost V 2 bases and J 4 bases, with 17 bases left between them. The CDR3 totals 16 residues. Germline V gene lookup returns CDR1 ENHRY and CDR2 SYGVKD. The CDR3 region has the DNA TGTGCCATCAGTGAGCCTTCCTCAGGGGCGACCTATGGCTACACCTTC. Its protein is CAISEPSSGATYGYTF.

The chain carries TRBV4-1 and TRBJ1-4; D perhaps matches TRBD1 (5 bases). The CDR3 has 15 amino acids. Germline V CDR1 and CDR2: MGHRA, YSYEKL. Trimming took off 7 bases at V and 1 base at J, with 13 bases between the two ends. CDR3 region: CASTRTGVTNEKLFF. The DNA of the CDR3 is TGCGCCAGCACCAGGACGGGGGTAACTAATGAAAAACTGTTTTTT.

The rearrangement links TRBV15 to TRBJ2-1; no reliable D call. Trimming left V 8 bases short and J 0 bases short, with 8 bases between. The CDR3 totals 13 residues. Per germline, CDR1 LNHNV and CDR2 YYDKDF (reference sequence). The CDR3, as DNA: TGTGCCACCGGTTCCCTCTCCTACAATGAGCAGTTCTTC. Protein: CATGSLSYNEQFF. Variable domain in full (rest from reference TRBV15 and TRBJ2-1): DAMVIQNPRYQVTQFGKPVTLSCSQTLNHNVMYWYQQKSSQAPKLLFHYYDKDFNNEADTPDNFQSRRPNTSFCFLDIRSPGLGDTAMYLCATGSLSYNEQFFGPGTRLTVL.